This TCR beta chain appears in the sequencing data of a study of Ad26.COV2.S vaccination and SARS-CoV-2 variants. Study summary: In the study, Ad26.COV2.S was injected intramuscularly once, or twice 56 days apart. Study-wide results and caveats: Vaccine and placebo groups showed comparable non-spike TCR breadth. The analyses of TCR breadth and depth may have understated the size of total T cell responses.

The assay was immunoSEQ multiplex PCR, and TCRdb's table has in-frame clones only and misses some. The repertoire holds some 520,000 clones, roughly 89% seen once, with 13% in the top ten. As for treatment: approximately 18 received Ad26.COV2.S at low or high dose, single or two shots; 5 received placebo; per-sample allocation not given. It was on day 63 after the first vaccine or placebo injection that samples were taken. This Boston cohort included adults aged 18-55 years. On this clone itself: The target antigen is unknown.

The CDR3 runs 13 residues. Between the trimmed V and J ends, which lost 11 bases and 3 bases, there was a span of 15 bases. Germline V gene data show CDR1 as SNHLY and CDR2 as FYNNEI. Sequenced here: peripheral blood, sampled in a trial of Ad26.COV2.S vaccine versus placebo. This clonotype originated in a person between 18 and 59 years old who received the Ad26.COV2.S COVID-19 vaccine or a placebo. The chain carries TRBV2 and TRBJ2-3, with D tentatively TRBD2 (6 bases). The CDR3 spells CARGTDPTDTQYF. The CDR3 region has the DNA TGTGCCCGCGGGACGGACCCAACAGATACGCAGTATTTT.